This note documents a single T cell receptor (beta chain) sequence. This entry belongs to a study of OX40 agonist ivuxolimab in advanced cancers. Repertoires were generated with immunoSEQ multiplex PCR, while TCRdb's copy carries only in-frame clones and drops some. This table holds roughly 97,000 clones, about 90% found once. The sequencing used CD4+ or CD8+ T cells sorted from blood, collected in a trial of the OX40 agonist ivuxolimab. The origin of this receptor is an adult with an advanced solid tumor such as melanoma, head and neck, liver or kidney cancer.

The CDR3 spells CAWNTGGAVGEKLFF. The CDR3 DNA is TGTGCCTGGAATACGGGAGGGGCCGTGGGTGAAAAACTGTTTTTT. The chain carries TRBV30 and TRBJ1-4, with D possibly TRBD1 on 5 matching bases. Germline lookup yields CDR1 GTSNPN and CDR2 SVGIG (reference sequence). The germline V and J ends were trimmed by 4 bases and 7 bases, with 19 bases remaining between them. The CDR3 has 15 residues. The whole variable domain, remainder taken from reference TRBV30 and TRBJ1-4, is SQTIHQWPATLVQPVGSPLSLECTVEGTSNPNLYWYRQAAGRGLQLLFYSVGIGQISSEVPQNLSASRPQDRQFILSSKKLLLSDSGFYLCAWNTGGAVGEKLFFGSGTQLSVL.